The next 31 T cell receptor beta chains were all read from a single sample in a study of read filtering for tumor transcriptome and immune sequencing. This library used roughly 370 ng RNA and molecular barcoded adaptors spanning alpha/delta and beta/gamma chains. From the reads, TCRdb called clonotypes with MiXCR, one entry per CDR3 protein. The data contain approximately 58,000 distinct CDR3 sequences, 12% of them singletons. The sample comprised a population of CD138-negative cells sorted from bone marrow. All receptors come from a donor aged 40 or older with multiple myeloma.

This clonotype was seen many times. The genes are TRBV7-9 and TRBJ2-3; possible D gene TRBD1, 5 bases. In germline, CDR1 is SEHNR, CDR2 FQNEAQ (reference sequence). V was pared by 1 base and J by 4 bases, with 12 bases between. The CDR3 has 15 amino acids. Here the CDR3 reads CASSLDGAGSDTQYF. The CDR3 DNA reads TGTGCCAGCAGCTTAGATGGGGCCGGTTCAGATACGCAGTATTTT.

This clonotype has ten or more counts. The chain joins TRBV7-8 to TRBJ2-7; 9 nucleotides line up with TRBD2. Germline loops: CDR1 SGHVS, CDR2 FQNEAQ. The CDR3 has 13 residues. The V gene end was trimmed by 2 bases and the J gene end by 6 bases; junction bases not matched to a gene: 2. The CDR3 loop reads CASSLSGGPEQYF. In DNA form, the CDR3 reads TGTGCCAGCAGCTTAAGCGGGGGGCCCGAGCAGTACTTC.

The rearrangement uses TRBV7-3 and TRBJ2-3, with D possibly being TRBD2 (5 bases). Trimming left V 5 bases short and J 4 bases short, with 7 bases between. The CDR3 sequence is 12 residues long. The germline V gene has CDR1 SGHTA and CDR2 FQGTGA. CDR3 in amino acids: CASSAGSDTQYF. Written as DNA, the CDR3 is TGTGCCAGCAGCGCGGGCTCAGATACGCAGTATTTT.

The table lists this clonotype with a few counts. The J gene is TRBJ2-5, the V gene TRBV7-3; TRBD2 matches at 12 bases. The CDR3 is 15 amino acids. Germline loops: CDR1 SGHTA, CDR2 FQGTGA. V gave up 5 bases and J gave up 5 bases; unmatched junction bases: 6. The CDR3 sequence: CASSPSGGAWETQYF. The CDR3 DNA sequence: TGTGCCAGCAGCCCTAGCGGGGGGGCATGGGAGACCCAGTACTTC.

To note about this clonotype: This may stem from a read error, because a much larger clone lies one nucleotide away. V and J are TRBV19 and TRBJ2-5; perhaps TRBD2 as D (7 bases). CDR3 length: 14 residues. Between the trimmed V and J ends, which lost 8 bases and 5 bases, there was a span of 18 bases. The germline V gene encodes CDR1 LNHDA and CDR2 SQIVND (reference sequence). In DNA form, the CDR3 reads TGTGCCAGTTCAAACGACGGGGGGCAGGAGACCCAGTACTTC. Translation: CASSNDGGQETQYF.

This clonotype was seen at least ten times. The chain has TRBV24-1 and TRBJ2-7, with TRBD1 as a possible D gene (6 bases). V gave up 5 bases and J gave up 0 bases, with 10 bases separating them. Per germline, CDR1 KGHDR and CDR2 SFDVKD. The length of the CDR3 is 14 residues. The CDR3 protein is CATSVGQSSYEQYF. As DNA, the CDR3 is TGTGCCACCAGTGTTGGACAGAGCTCCTACGAGCAGTACTTC.

Note on this clonotype: A read error may produce the germline difference seen at one junction end. The V gene is TRBV6-2 or TRBV6-3, the J gene TRBJ2-2, with 9 bases fitting TRBD2. Germline values: CDR1 MNHEY, CDR2 SVGEGT. CDR3 length equals 16 residues. CDR3: CATGGGGAENTGELSF. The CDR3 region has the DNA TGTGCCACCGGAGGCGGGGGGGCCGAGAACACCGGGGAGCTGTCTTTT.

At least ten counts were recorded for this clonotype. This chain joins TRBV12-3 or TRBV12-4 and TRBJ1-1; no firm D call. This CDR3 contains 14 residues. Trimming stripped 2 bases from V and 4 bases from J, with 11 bases between. Written as DNA, the CDR3 is TGTGCCAGCAGTTTAACGGGCGGGAGCACTGAAGCTTTCTTT. Protein: CASSLTGGSTEAFF.

There are many counts of this clonotype. The chain carries TRBV7-6 and TRBJ2-7; 7 nucleotides line up with TRBD1. This CDR3 comprises 13 residues. Germline CDR1 reads SGHVS; CDR2 reads FNYEAQ. The J segment lost 6 bases and the V segment lost 5 bases, leaving 7 bases of the junction unmatched. The CDR3 region has the DNA TGTGCCAGCAGCCCCCAGACAGGGCTCGAGCAGTACTTC. Amino acid sequence: CASSPQTGLEQYF.

On this clonotype: A single base separates this from a much larger clone, so it may be a read error. The V gene is TRBV23-1, the J gene TRBJ2-5, with D uncertain. TRBV23-1 is annotated as an ORF whose role is uncertain. Trimming shortened V by 0 bases and J by 10 bases, and 33 bases separated the two germline ends. This CDR3 contains 20 residues. This chain's CDR3 is CASSQSKGICDPQGFGDQYF. The CDR3 DNA reads TGCGCCAGCAGTCAATCCAAAGGGATTTGCGACCCTCAAGGATTTGGGGACCAGTACTTC.

The table lists this clonotype with many counts. The chain has TRBV18 and TRBJ1-1; D is ambiguous. From germline, CDR1 is KGHSH and CDR2 LQKENI. This CDR3 has 14 residues. The V end was cut by 5 bases, the J end by 1 base, with 11 bases between. The CDR3 region has the DNA TGTGCCAGCTCATTGTTTTCTGGGAACACTGAAGCTTTCTTT. Protein product: CASSLFSGNTEAFF. Full variable domain (outside the CDR3, taken from reference TRBV18 and TRBJ1-1): NAGVMQNPRHLVRRRGQEARLRCSPMKGHSHVYWYRQLPEEGLKFMVYLQKENIIDESGMPKERFSAEFPKEGPSILRIQQVVRGDSAAYFCASSLFSGNTEAFFGQGTRLTVV.

Concerning this clonotype: This could be a read error, since a much larger clone is one nucleotide away. The V and J genes are TRBV7-6 and TRBJ1-4, with D hard to call. The CDR3 sequence is 14 residues long. Trimming shortened V by 8 bases and J by 6 bases, and 16 bases separated the two germline ends. Germline CDR1 is SGHVS and CDR2 is FNYEAQ. In DNA form, the CDR3 reads TGTGCCAGCGGCCAATTAAGGGCCGATGAAAAACTGTTTTTT. Translated: CASGQLRADEKLFF.

The sample holds many counts of this clonotype. The chain employs TRBV11-2 and TRBJ2-3, with TRBD2 matching 12 bases. This CDR3 is built from 17 residues. V shed 3 bases and J 3 bases; nucleotides not matched to a gene: 7. The germline gives CDR1 SGHAT, CDR2 FQNNGV. The CDR3 here is CASSFPLLAGGTDTQYF. CDR3 in DNA: TGTGCCAGCAGCTTTCCCCTACTAGCGGGGGGAACAGATACGCAGTATTTT.

Many counts were recorded for this clonotype. The rearrangement uses TRBV14 and TRBJ1-1; D is unclear. V was shortened by 4 bases and J by 1 base, with 7 bases between the two germline ends. The CDR3 has 13 amino acids. From germline, CDR1 is SGHDN and CDR2 FVKESK. DNA for the CDR3: TGTGCCAGCAGCCCTTTTCGGAACACTGAAGCTTTCTTT. It is translated as CASSPFRNTEAFF.

This clonotype was seen ten or more times. V gene TRBV4-1 combines with J gene TRBJ2-7; D might be TRBD1 or TRBD2, each matching 5 bases. The CDR3 extends over 15 amino acids. Germline V gene sequence: CDR1 MGHRA, CDR2 YSYEKL. V was trimmed by 8 bases and J by 2 bases, leaving 19 bases between them. The CDR3 DNA sequence: TGCGCCAGCCCCCCCCTCGTTCGGGGACCCTACGAGCAGTACTTC. Its protein is CASPPLVRGPYEQYF.

This clonotype occurred many times. J is TRBJ1-1 and V is TRBV7-8; 8 bases map to TRBD1. Germline lookup yields CDR1 SGHVS and CDR2 FQNEAQ. V was clipped by 5 bases and J by 7 bases; unmatched bases: 12. The CDR3 totals 15 residues. The CDR3 DNA follows: TGTGCCAGCAGCCCTCCAGGGGGCGCCGTCGATGAAGCTTTCTTT. Translated: CASSPPGGAVDEAFF.

Comment on this clonotype: Being one base from a much bigger clone, this may be a read error. Since the CDR3 does not end with the conserved phenylalanine or tryptophan, this likely comes from a read error. This rearrangement joins TRBV3-1 to TRBJ1-1; 7 nucleotides align to TRBD1. This CDR3 is 14 amino acids long. Germline values: CDR1 LGHDT, CDR2 YNNKEL (reference sequence). V was pared by 3 bases and J by 7 bases, with 8 bases of the junction left unmatched. CDR3 sequence: CASSQWGTDSEAFS. For the CDR3, the DNA is TGTGCCAGCAGCCAGTGGGGGACAGATAGTGAAGCTTTCTCT.

Remarks on this clonotype: This clone may be a read error of a much larger clone one base away. The chain joins TRBV25-1 to TRBJ2-3, with 12 bases aligning to TRBD2. The CDR3 is 15 amino acids. CDR1 is MGHDK, CDR2 SYGVNS, per germline. J was trimmed by 2 bases and V by 5 bases; bases with no gene match: 2. The CDR3 loop is CASSRLAGATDTQYF. Here the CDR3 DNA reads TGTGCCAGCAGTCGACTAGCGGGGGCCACAGATACGCAGTATTTT. Full variable domain (missing parts from reference TRBV25-1 and TRBJ2-3): EADIYQTPRYLVIGTGKKITLECSQTMGHDKMYWYQQDPGMELHLIHYSYGVNSTEKGDLSSESTVSRIRTEHFPLTLESARPSHTSQYLCASSRLAGATDTQYFGPGTRLTVL.

In regard to this clonotype: A single base separates this from a much larger clone, so it may be a read error. This is likely a read error, given that the CDR3 carries no conserved phenylalanine or tryptophan at its end. The chain employs TRBV20-1 and TRBJ1-2; D not resolved. The ends were cut back, 1 base at V and 4 bases at J, with 10 bases in the middle. Germline V gene lookup returns CDR1 DFQATT and CDR2 SNEGSKA (reference sequence). The CDR3 runs 13 residues. The chain's CDR3 is CSARGQVSYGYTL. As DNA, the CDR3 is TGCAGTGCTAGAGGTCAGGTGTCCTATGGCTACACCCTC.

This clonotype was observed many times. The chain carries TRBV2 and TRBJ2-3; D is ambiguous. Between the trimmed V and J ends, which lost 5 bases and 6 bases, there was a span of 12 bases. Germline V lookup: CDR1 SNHLY, CDR2 FYNNEI. This CDR3 has 13 amino acids. The CDR3 spells CASSSTSEDTQYF. The CDR3 DNA reads TGTGCCAGCAGTAGTACGTCGGAGGATACGCAGTATTTT. Using reference TRBV2 and TRBJ2-3 for the parts outside the CDR3, the full variable domain is EPEVTQTPSHQVTQMGQEVILRCVPISNHLYFYWYRQILGQKVEFLVSFYNNEISEKSEIFDDQFSVERPDGSNFTLKIRSTKLEDSAMYFCASSSTSEDTQYFGPGTRLTVL.

The table lists this clonotype with many counts. The rearrangement uses TRBV5-1 and TRBJ2-3; D is uncertain. Germline V gene data show CDR1 as SGHRS and CDR2 as YFSETQ. The CDR3 sequence is 14 residues long. V lost 4 bases, J lost 2 bases, and 11 bases lay in between. CDR3 sequence: CASSADTFTDTQYF. CDR3 DNA sequence: TGCGCCAGCAGCGCCGACACTTTCACAGATACGCAGTATTTT.

This clonotype was found a few times. The chain is built from TRBV20-1 and TRBJ2-7; 9 nucleotides match TRBD2. The CDR3 spans 16 residues. CDR1 and CDR2 (germline): DFQATT, SNEGSKA (reference sequence). V was pared by 1 base and J by 2 bases, with 9 bases of the junction left unmatched. CDR3 sequence (DNA): TGCAGTGCTAGAGGGGGGCGCGCTAGCGGGGCCTACGAGCAGTACTTC. Translating it yields CSARGGRASGAYEQYF.

This clonotype showed up many times. The chain combines TRBV12-5 with TRBJ2-7; 13 bases are a match to TRBD2. V gave up 1 base and J gave up 3 bases; unmatched junction bases: 6. The CDR3 has 17 amino acids. Germline V gene data show CDR1 as LGHNT and CDR2 as FRNRAP. The CDR3 here is CASGLDRTSGGHYEQYF. DNA of the CDR3: TGTGCTAGTGGTTTGGACCGGACTAGCGGGGGCCACTACGAGCAGTACTTC.

This clonotype appeared a single time. A read error is likely, as this CDR3 ends without the conserved phenylalanine or tryptophan. The DNA is omitted, as the CDR3 cannot be located on it reliably, and the CDR3 follows TCRdb's listing. J is TRBJ2-7 and V is TRBV9. Germline V CDR1 and CDR2: SGDLS, YYNGEE. 12 amino acids form the CDR3, both terminal residues included. CDR3: CASSLSSYERYL.

This clonotype was detected many times. The gene calls are TRBV20-1 and TRBJ2-1; 7 bases align to TRBD1. V lost 8 bases, J lost 5 bases, and 12 bases stayed unmatched. This CDR3 has 14 amino acids. Germline V gene data show CDR1 as DFQATT and CDR2 as SNEGSKA (reference sequence). CDR3 DNA: TGCAGTATGCTTGACAGGGTTGGCCACAATGAGCAGTTCTTC. Its protein is CSMLDRVGHNEQFF.

This clonotype was counted a few times. This may be a read error: a much more frequent sequence differs by one nucleotide. The conserved final phenylalanine or tryptophan is absent from the CDR3, which likely points to a read error. The V gene is TRBV12-3 or TRBV12-4, the J gene TRBJ2-2; D is unclear. The CDR3 length is 17 residues. The germline V and J ends were trimmed by 5 bases and 0 bases, with 16 bases remaining between them. CDR3: CASSPMSGRPNTGELFL. As DNA, the CDR3 is TGTGCCAGCAGTCCCATGTCGGGCAGGCCGAACACCGGGGAGCTGTTTCTT.

In this sample, this clonotype turned up a few times. The CDR3 ends on some other residue instead of the conserved phenylalanine or tryptophan, so this is likely a read error. The gene calls are TRBV4-1 and TRBJ2-7, with a possible D match to TRBD1 (6 bases). V was cut by 1 base and J by 2 bases, with 15 bases left in between. The CDR3 runs 16 residues. Germline CDR1 MGHRA, CDR2 YSYEKL. This chain's CDR3 is CASSQANRAGAYEQYL. The CDR3 region has the DNA TGCGCCAGCAGCCAAGCGAACCGGGCAGGGGCCTACGAGCAGTACCTC.

This clonotype was seen at least ten times. The chain couples TRBV14 to TRBJ2-1, with D unresolved. This CDR3 region has 18 residues. V was pared by 0 bases and J by 1 base, with 16 bases between. Germline loops: CDR1 SGHDN, CDR2 FVKESK. The CDR3 coding sequence is TGTGCCAGCAGCCAAGAGATGGGGTTCTCGATTTCCTACAATGAGCAGTTCTTC. Translated: CASSQEMGFSISYNEQFF.

This clonotype showed up many times. This chain links TRBV5-4 with TRBJ2-1, with D perhaps matching TRBD2 (7 bases). V lost 0 bases and J lost 9, with 10 bases in between. This CDR3 region has 13 residues. Looked up from germline, CDR1 is SGHNT and CDR2 is YYREEE (reference sequence). The CDR3 loop is CASSLVGGGEQFF. The CDR3 coding sequence is TGTGCCAGCAGCTTGGTAGGGGGGGGTGAGCAGTTCTTC.

A word on this clonotype: A much larger clonotype is one base distant, so this may be a read error. The chain links TRBV9 to TRBJ2-7, with a weak D call TRBD2 (5 bases). The V and J ends lost 6 bases and 7 bases respectively, with 29 bases between them. Germline loops: CDR1 SGDLS, CDR2 YYNGEE. The CDR3 is 17 residues long. The CDR3 reads CASTPLSAQTRTGEQYF. In DNA, the CDR3 is TGTGCCAGCACCCCGCTATCCGCCCAGACTCGTACGGGGGAGCAGTACTTC.

This clonotype was observed a few times. A much larger clonotype is one base distant, so this may be a read error. V gene TRBV28 combines with J gene TRBJ2-5; D possibly uses TRBD1 or TRBD2 (5 bases each). The CDR3 is 14 amino acids. Germline loops: CDR1 MDHEN, CDR2 SYDVKM. The V gene lost 8 bases and the J gene lost 0 bases, with 13 bases spanning the gap. The CDR3 DNA reads as TGTGCCAGCGTCCGGGGCTCCAACCAAGAGACCCAGTACTTC. Translating gives CASVRGSNQETQYF.